Only one count was recorded for the clone carrying this T cell receptor beta chain. The sample is drawn from a study of technical replicates of blood from several donors. Germline V lookup: CDR1 LGHNA, CDR2 YNFKEQ. The CDR3 is 18 amino acids. V was shortened by 0 bases and J by 2 bases, with 17 bases between the two germline ends. The method was immunoSEQ multiplex PCR; TCRdb's version includes in-frame clones alone and lacks a portion of them. The table has 66,000 or so clones, roughly 90% seen once. This clonotype was sampled from a human donor in good health. Some clones in this sample may be carry-over from other donors' samples. The chain couples TRBV4-2 to TRBJ2-4; D remains ambiguous. The sample was PBMCs. CDR3 DNA: TGTGCCAGCAGCCAAGATCGTACGGCTAGGAGCCCCAAAAACATTCAGTACTTC. Translation: CASSQDRTARSPKNIQYF.